This TCR beta chain was captured by sequencing in a study of cytomegalovirus exposure and HLA in healthy donors. Notes on the study in general: Earlier results showed most TCR beta V segments being productive about 87% or about 30% of the time.

From germline, CDR1 is SNHLY and CDR2 FYNNEI. V lost 4 bases and J 2 bases, leaving 10 bases between the germline ends. This CDR3 spans 14 amino acids. In this sample, this clone turned up a few times. Its cognate antigen is unknown. PCR amplification relied on 60 Vbeta primers (plus 13 Jbeta primers). Sequencing was performed with immunoSEQ multiplex PCR; in TCRdb, only in-frame clones are kept and a portion is missing. The repertoire includes approximately 92,000 clones, 60% to 80% of them detected once, and under 7.5% sits in the top ten. The chain uses TRBV2 and TRBJ2-3, with TRBD2 as a possible D gene (5 bases). The receptor was isolated from a man in his fifties in good health and CMV-seropositive. The sequencing sample was made of PBMCs. The CDR3 is CASSGRTYTDTQYF. CDR3 DNA: TGTGCCAGCAGTGGCCGGACTTACACAGATACGCAGTATTTT.